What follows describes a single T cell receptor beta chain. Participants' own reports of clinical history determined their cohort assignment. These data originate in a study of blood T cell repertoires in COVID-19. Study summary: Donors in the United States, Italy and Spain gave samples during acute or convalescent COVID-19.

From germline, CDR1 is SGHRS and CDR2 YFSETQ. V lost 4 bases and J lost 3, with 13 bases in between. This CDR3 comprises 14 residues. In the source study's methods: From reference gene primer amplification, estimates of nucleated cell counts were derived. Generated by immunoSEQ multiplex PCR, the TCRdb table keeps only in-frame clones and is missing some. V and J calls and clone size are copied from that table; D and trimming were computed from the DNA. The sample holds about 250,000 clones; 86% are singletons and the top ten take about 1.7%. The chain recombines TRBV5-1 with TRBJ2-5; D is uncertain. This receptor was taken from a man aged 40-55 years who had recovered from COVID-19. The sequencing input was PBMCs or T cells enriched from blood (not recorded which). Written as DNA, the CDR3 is TGCGCCAGCAGCGCCACGGTCGCGAAAGAGACCCAGTACTTC. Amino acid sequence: CASSATVAKETQYF.